This record concerns one TCR beta chain sequence. TCRdb's table, derived via immunoSEQ multiplex PCR, lists solely in-frame clones and lacks some. The sample has about 210,000 clones, approximately 85% seen once. The data originate from a study of blood T cell repertoires in COVID-19. CDR3 size: 15 residues. Germline V CDR1 and CDR2: SGDLS, YYNGEE. Losses at the gene ends were 0 bases for V and 4 bases for J; bases not matched to a gene: 1. Sequencing was done on a sample of peripheral blood. The sequence came from a man between 45 and 60 years old with COVID-19, enrolled during active disease. V and J are TRBV9 and TRBJ2-1; 10 bases match TRBD2. The CDR3 DNA sequence: TGTGCCAGCAGCGTAGCAGCGGGGGGGTACAATGAGCAGTTCTTC. It is translated as CASSVAAGGYNEQFF.